In its sample, the clone carrying this TCR beta chain was seen a few times. This specimen belongs to a study of blood T cell repertoires in COVID-19. The protocol was immunoSEQ multiplex PCR, while the TCRdb copy is restricted to in-frame clones and leaves out a portion. Of tens of thousands of clones in the sample, around nine tenths were seen once. Germline CDR1 and CDR2: SGHNT and YYREEE (reference sequence). The CDR3 has 18 residues. The V gene end was trimmed by 4 bases and the J gene end by 5 bases; junction bases not matched to a gene: 12. V and J are TRBV5-4 and TRBJ2-1, with 13 bases that match TRBD2. The receptor was derived from a man aged 35 to 55 with COVID-19, enrolled during active disease. The sample taken for sequencing was peripheral blood. CDR3 protein: CASSVGTSGTLTHNEQFF. CDR3 coding DNA: TGTGCCAGCAGCGTGGGGACTAGCGGGACCCTGACTCACAATGAGCAGTTCTTC.